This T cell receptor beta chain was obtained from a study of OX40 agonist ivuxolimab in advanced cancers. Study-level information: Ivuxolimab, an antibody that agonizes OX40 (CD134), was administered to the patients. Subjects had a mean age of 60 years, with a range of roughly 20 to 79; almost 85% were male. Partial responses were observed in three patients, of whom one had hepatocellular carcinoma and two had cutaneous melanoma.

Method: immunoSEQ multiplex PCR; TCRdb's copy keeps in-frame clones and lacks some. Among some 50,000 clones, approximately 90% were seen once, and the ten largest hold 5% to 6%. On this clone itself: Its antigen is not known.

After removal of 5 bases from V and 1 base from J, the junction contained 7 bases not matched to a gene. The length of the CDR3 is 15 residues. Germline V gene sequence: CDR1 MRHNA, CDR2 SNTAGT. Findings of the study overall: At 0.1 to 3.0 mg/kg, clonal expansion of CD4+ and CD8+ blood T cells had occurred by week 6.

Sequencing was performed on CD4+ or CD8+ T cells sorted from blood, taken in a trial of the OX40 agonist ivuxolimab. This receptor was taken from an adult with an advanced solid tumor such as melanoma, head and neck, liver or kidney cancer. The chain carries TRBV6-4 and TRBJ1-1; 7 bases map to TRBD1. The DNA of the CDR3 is TGTGCCAGCAGTAGGACAGGTACGTCGAACACTGAAGCTTTCTTT. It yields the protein CASSRTGTSNTEAFF.